Following are 21 T cell receptor beta chains from one sample sequenced in a study of cytomegalovirus exposure and HLA in healthy donors. The PCR employed 60 Vbeta primers together with 13 Jbeta primers. Assay used: immunoSEQ multiplex PCR; TCRdb lists only in-frame clones, some missing. The table records 150,000 to 200,000 clones, roughly 79% of them present only once. Sequenced: PBMCs. These receptors were taken from a man aged 35 to 55 in good health and CMV-seropositive.

V is TRBV6-6 and J is TRBJ2-7, with 8 bases aligning to TRBD1. The CDR3 consists of 15 residues. Germline lookup yields CDR1 MNHNY and CDR2 SVGAGI (reference sequence). Losses at the gene ends were 2 bases for V and 4 bases for J; bases not matched to a gene: 7. CDR3 DNA sequence: TGTGCCAGCAGTTACGGGGCAGGGGGCAATTACGAGCAGTACTTC. It encodes CASSYGAGGNYEQYF.

This sequence joins TRBV29-1 and TRBJ2-7; TRBD1 might be the D (5 bases). CDR1 and CDR2 from the germline V gene are SQVTM and ANQGSEA. The V gene lost 5 bases and the J gene lost 3 bases, with 23 bases spanning the gap. This CDR3 contains 16 residues. This CDR3 reads CSVMTANPLIRYEQYF. The CDR3 DNA sequence: TGCAGCGTTATGACAGCAAACCCCCTTATACGCTACGAGCAGTACTTC.

This clone was found once. For the CDR3, the DNA is TGTGCCAGCGGACTAGCGGGAACCTACAATGAGCAGTTCTTC. This encodes CASGLAGTYNEQFF. The chain carries TRBV6-4 and TRBJ2-1, with TRBD2 matching 12 bases. Trimming removed 8 bases from V and 2 bases from J; junction bases left unmatched: 1. The CDR3 sequence is 14 residues long. The germline CDR1 and CDR2 sequences are MRHNA and SNTAGT.

This chain connects TRBV11-2 to TRBJ2-5; no clear D. V lost 5 bases to trimming and J lost 2 bases, with 9 bases between them. CDR1 is SGHAT and CDR2 is FQNNGV in the germline V gene. This CDR3 has 13 amino acids. The CDR3 DNA reads as TGTGCCAGCAGCCCCCATGAGCAAGAGACCCAGTACTTC. Encoded protein: CASSPHEQETQYF.

The chain couples TRBV6-5 to TRBJ1-5, with D maybe TRBD1 (6 bases). Trimming took off 6 bases at V and 4 bases at J, with 10 bases between the two ends. The CDR3 spans 13 residues. Looked up from germline, CDR1 is MNHEY and CDR2 is SVGAGI. CDR3 bases: TGTGCCAGCAGGGACAGTCTTAATCAGCCCCAGCATTTT. This sequence encodes CASRDSLNQPQHF.

The chain uses TRBV29-1 and TRBJ2-5, with D unclear. The CDR3 is made up of 14 amino acids. CDR1 is SQVTM, CDR2 ANQGSEA, per germline. V was clipped by 4 bases and J by 1 base, with 13 bases between them. The CDR3 here is CSVVRLTVQETQYF. The CDR3 bases are TGCAGCGTTGTCAGGCTTACAGTCCAAGAGACCCAGTACTTC.

The J gene is TRBJ2-7, the V gene TRBV5-8; 9 bases are a match to TRBD2. The CDR3 loop spans 15 amino acids. Germline values: CDR1 SGHTS, CDR2 YDEGEE. V shed 1 base, J shed 2 bases, and the junction held 4 bases outside the gene matches. Written as DNA, the CDR3 is TGTGCCAGCAGCTTGCTACTAGCGGGTGCCTACGAGCAGTACTTC. Protein product: CASSLLLAGAYEQYF.

The V and J genes are TRBV5-1 and TRBJ1-4; D ambiguous. The CDR3 loop spans 14 amino acids. V lost 4 bases to trimming and J lost 5 bases, with 12 bases between them. Per the germline V gene, CDR1 is SGHRS and CDR2 is YFSETQ. Written as DNA, the CDR3 is TGCGCCAGCAGCCACAGAGATTCCAATGAAAAACTGTTTTTT. It translates to CASSHRDSNEKLFF. The complete variable domain, with remaining parts taken from reference TRBV5-1 and TRBJ1-4, reads KAGVTQTPRYLIKTRGQQVTLSCSPISGHRSVSWYQQTPGQGLQFLFEYFSETQRNKGNFPGRFSGRQFSNSRSEMNVSTLELGDSALYLCASSHRDSNEKLFFGSGTQLSVL.

The CDR3 nucleotides are TGTGCCAGTAGACCGATCGGACAGGGGGATAATCAGCCCCAGCATTTT. Translating gives CASRPIGQGDNQPQHF. The chain is built from TRBV19 and TRBJ1-5; 10 bases are a match to TRBD1. The CDR3 extends over 16 amino acids. CDR1 and CDR2 from the germline V gene are LNHDA and SQIVND (reference sequence). V trimming: 6 bases; J trimming: 4 bases; junction bases outside the gene matches: 9.

The chain is built from TRBV28 and TRBJ2-7, with TRBD1 as a possible D gene (6 bases). CDR3 length: 14 residues. Germline CDR1 MDHEN, CDR2 SYDVKM. Trimming shortened V by 4 bases and J by 1 base, and 11 bases separated the two germline ends. CDR3 nucleotides: TGTGCCAGCAGTTCCCCCGGACAGTCCTACGAGCAGTACTTC. This sequence encodes CASSSPGQSYEQYF.

The rearrangement links TRBV7-2 to TRBJ2-1; D perhaps matches TRBD1 (6 bases). V lost 5 bases and J lost 2, with 13 bases in between. This CDR3 region has 15 residues. Germline V lookup: CDR1 SGHTA, CDR2 FQGNSA. The CDR3 protein is CASSAGQSPYNEQFF. The CDR3 DNA follows: TGTGCCAGCAGCGCCGGACAGTCGCCCTACAATGAGCAGTTCTTC.

This clone was picked up a small number of times. The V gene is TRBV9, the J gene TRBJ1-5; D gene unclear. The CDR3 loop spans 14 amino acids. Germline CDR1 SGDLS, CDR2 YYNGEE. V lost 2 bases and J lost 3, with 9 bases in between. CDR3 DNA: TGTGCCAGCAGCGTTCGAGACATCAATCAGCCCCAGCATTTT. Translation gives CASSVRDINQPQHF.

The genes are TRBV29-1 and TRBJ2-7; D possibly corresponds to TRBD1 (6 bases). In germline, CDR1 is SQVTM, CDR2 ANQGSEA. The CDR3 is 13 amino acids. Trimming took off 7 bases at V and 7 bases at J, with 20 bases between the two ends. CDR3 in amino acids: CSGTQGPGGEQYF. Written as DNA, the CDR3 is TGCAGCGGGACACAGGGCCCCGGTGGGGAGCAGTACTTC.

The genes are TRBV28 and TRBJ1-6, with no clear D. The V end was cut by 8 bases, the J end by 11 bases, with 13 bases between. CDR3 length equals 12 residues. The germline gives CDR1 MDHEN, CDR2 SYDVKM. CDR3 amino acids: CASGSRSAPLHF. Written as DNA, the CDR3 is TGTGCCAGCGGATCTAGATCGGCACCCCTCCACTTT. The full variable domain, completed using reference TRBV28 and TRBJ1-6, is DVKVTQSSRYLVKRTGEKVFLECVQDMDHENMFWYRQDPGLGLRLIYFSYDVKMKEKGDIPEGYSVSREKKERFSLILESASTNQTSMYLCASGSRSAPLHFGNGTRLTVT.

The genes are TRBV2 and TRBJ2-2; 8 bases are shared with TRBD2. Germline V lookup: CDR1 SNHLY, CDR2 FYNNEI. The CDR3 has 17 residues. With V trimmed by 6 bases and J by 5 bases, 14 bases remained unmatched. The CDR3 loop is CASSEVVTGGWTGELFF. CDR3 bases: TGTGCCAGCAGCGAGGTGGTGACGGGAGGGTGGACCGGGGAGCTGTTTTTT.

To note about this clone: The identical CDR3 is also encoded by other nucleotide sequences in the sample. The J gene is TRBJ1-5, the V gene TRBV10-3; D is unresolved. The CDR3 covers 14 residues. The V gene lost 0 bases and the J gene lost 4 bases, with 7 bases spanning the gap. From germline, CDR1 is ENHRY and CDR2 SYGVKD. The CDR3 sequence is CAISESQINQPQHF. CDR3 bases: TGTGCCATCAGTGAGTCTCAGATTAATCAGCCCCAGCATTTT.

CDR3 protein: CASSPVVQETQYF. Written as DNA, the CDR3 is TGTGCCAGCAGCCCGGTCGTCCAAGAGACCCAGTACTTC. This chain links TRBV7-6 with TRBJ2-5; no firm D call. This CDR3 is built from 13 residues. The germline CDR1 and CDR2 sequences are SGHVS and FNYEAQ. The V and J ends lost 5 bases and 1 base respectively, with 8 bases between them.

Only a few counts were recorded for this clone. This chain connects TRBV19 to TRBJ2-2; 11 bases match TRBD2. The CDR3 sequence is 19 residues long. Germline trimming cut 0 bases from V and 3 bases from J; bases unmatched to any gene: 9. Germline CDR1 reads LNHDA; CDR2 reads SQIVND (reference sequence). The CDR3 DNA reads as TGTGCCAGTAGTATAGATTTAAGTAGCGGGAGGGCGGACACCGGGGAGCTGTTTTTT. It is translated as CASSIDLSSGRADTGELFF.

V gene TRBV27 combines with J gene TRBJ1-1; D is perhaps TRBD1 (6 bases). V dropped 4 bases and J dropped 0 bases, with 9 bases sitting between them. This CDR3 comprises 14 residues. The V gene's germline CDR1 is MNHEY and CDR2 SMNVEV (reference sequence). As DNA, the CDR3 is TGTGCCAGCAGTTCCAGGGGTCTGAACACTGAAGCTTTCTTT. Translation: CASSSRGLNTEAFF.

The chain uses TRBV30 and TRBJ1-2; unclear D gene. Germline values: CDR1 GTSNPN, CDR2 SVGIG (reference sequence). The CDR3 length is 12 residues. The germline V and J ends were trimmed by 2 bases and 3 bases, with 7 bases remaining between them. The CDR3 coding sequence is TGTGCCTGGAGTTTCTACTACTATGGCTACACCTTC. Translating gives CAWSFYYYGYTF.

The chain uses TRBV15 and TRBJ2-3; 10 bases match TRBD2. Trimming took 0 bases from V and 3 from J; bases not matched to a gene: 6. The germline V gene encodes CDR1 LNHNV and CDR2 YYDKDF (reference sequence). CDR3 length: 17 residues. For the CDR3, the DNA is TGTGCCACCAGCAGAGATTGGCTAGCGGGAGTGACAGATACGCAGTATTTT. Its protein product is CATSRDWLAGVTDTQYF.